These 15 T cell receptor beta chains were all obtained from the same sample, sequenced in a study of PD-1 blockade in mismatch repair-deficient tumors. Profiling relied on immunoSEQ multiplex PCR, and the TCRdb table lists in-frame clones only, not all of them. The table records about 120,000 clones, roughly nine tenths of them present only once. Sequences were derived from peripheral blood, sampled 44 weeks after starting pembrolizumab. The receptor set was obtained from an adult with mismatch repair-deficient cancer.

This sequence joins TRBV7-2 and TRBJ2-4, with 10 bases matching TRBD2. The junction had 13 bases not matched to a gene; V was cut back by 4 bases and J by 16 bases. The CDR3 runs 14 residues. Germline CDR1 is SGHTA and CDR2 is FQGNSA. The CDR3 here is CASSSRGSGRKVYF. The CDR3 DNA follows: TGTGCCAGCAGCTCCCGTGGTAGCGGGAGGAAGGTCTACTTC. Filled out from reference TRBV7-2 and TRBJ2-4, the complete variable domain reads GAGVSQSPSNKVTEKGKDVELRCDPISGHTALYWYRQSLGQGLEFLIYFQGNSAPDKSGLPSDRFSAERTGGSVSTLTIQRTQQEDSAVYLCASSSRGSGRKVYFGAGTRLSVL.

The J gene is TRBJ2-2, the V gene TRBV27; 9 bases fit TRBD1. This CDR3 contains 16 residues. CDR1 MNHEY and CDR2 SMNVEV come from the germline V gene (reference sequence). V lost 8 bases and J lost 7; bases outside the gene matches: 14. The CDR3 nucleotides are TGTGCCAGCGGTAACCCTCCGGGACAGGGAAGCGGGGAGCTGTTTTTT. Translation gives CASGNPPGQGSGELFF.

J is TRBJ2-1 and V is TRBV9; 12 nucleotides align to TRBD2. This CDR3 has 15 residues. After removal of 3 bases from V and 8 bases from J, the junction contained 6 bases not matched to a gene. Germline-derived CDR1 and CDR2 are SGDLS and YYNGEE. In nucleotides, the CDR3 is TGTGCCAGCAGCGAACGACTAGCGGGAGTTGATGAGCAGTTCTTC. Translated: CASSERLAGVDEQFF.

The gene calls are TRBV29-1 and TRBJ2-2; 9 nucleotides agree with TRBD1. Germline-derived CDR1 and CDR2 are SQVTM and ANQGSEA. CDR3 length: 14 amino acids. The trim removed 6 bases at V and 2 bases at J, leaving 4 bases unmatched. As DNA, the CDR3 is TGCAGCGTAGGACAGGGGTTAAACACCGGGGAGCTGTTTTTT. It is translated as CSVGQGLNTGELFF.

The V gene is TRBV5-1, the J gene TRBJ2-7, with TRBD2 matching over 7 bases. The germline V gene encodes CDR1 SGHRS and CDR2 YFSETQ. The CDR3 loop spans 15 amino acids. J gave up 1 base and V 0 bases, and 4 bases lay outside the gene matches. The CDR3 nucleotides read TGCGCCAGCAGCTTGGCCGGGACTAATTCCTACGAGCAGTACTTC. Protein product: CASSLAGTNSYEQYF.

In this sample, this clone turned up a few times. The chain joins TRBV4-1 to TRBJ1-1, with D hard to call. V lost 5 bases to trimming and J lost 0 bases, with 10 bases between them. The CDR3 covers 14 residues. The germline CDR1 and CDR2 sequences are MGHRA and YSYEKL. In nucleotides, the CDR3 is TGCGCCAGCAGCTCAGGCCCCTTGAACACTGAAGCTTTCTTT. Amino acids: CASSSGPLNTEAFF.

This chain links TRBV27 with TRBJ2-1; TRBD2 matches at 10 bases. In germline, CDR1 is MNHEY, CDR2 SMNVEV (reference sequence). The CDR3 runs to 17 residues. V shed 1 base and J 6 bases; nucleotides not matched to a gene: 9. The CDR3 region has the DNA TGTGCCAGCAGTTTATATTCCGGGGGACTAGCGCTCAATGAGCAGTTCTTC. It encodes CASSLYSGGLALNEQFF.

J is TRBJ2-1 and V is TRBV4-3; D gene uncertain. Per germline, CDR1 LGHNA and CDR2 YSLEER. V dropped 2 bases and J dropped 6 bases, with 8 bases sitting between them. The CDR3 runs to 13 residues. CDR3 sequence: CASSQMSGNEQFF. The CDR3, as DNA: TGCGCCAGCAGCCAAATGAGTGGCAATGAGCAGTTCTTC.

This clone came up many times. The chain uses TRBV6-5 and TRBJ1-2; 7 positions agree with TRBD1. V shed 6 bases and J 5 bases; nucleotides not matched to a gene: 0. Germline CDR1 is MNHEY and CDR2 is SVGAGI. There are 11 residues in the CDR3. Written as DNA, the CDR3 is TGTGCCAGCAGGGGACAGTATGGCTACACCTTC. It yields the protein CASRGQYGYTF.

This chain links TRBV9 with TRBJ1-3; tentative D call: TRBD1 (6 bases). This CDR3 has 16 amino acids. CDR1 is SGDLS, CDR2 YYNGEE, per germline. Between the trimmed V and J ends, which lost 0 bases and 0 bases, there was a span of 10 bases. This CDR3 reads CASSVAPGHSGNTIYF. CDR3 nucleotide sequence: TGTGCCAGCAGCGTAGCTCCGGGACACTCTGGAAACACCATATATTTT. Together with reference TRBV9 and TRBJ1-3, the CDR3 gives the full variable domain: DSGVTQTPKHLITATGQRVTLRCSPRSGDLSVYWYQQSLDQGLQFLIQYYNGEERAKGNILERFSAQQFPDLHSELNLSSLELGDSALYFCASSVAPGHSGNTIYFGEGSWLTVV.

The chain joins TRBV7-2 to TRBJ2-3, with D possibly matching TRBD2 (6 bases). The CDR3 sequence is 17 residues long. Trimming removed 5 bases from V and 4 bases from J, with 22 bases in between. CDR1 and CDR2 (germline): SGHTA, FQGNSA. In DNA, the CDR3 is TGTGCCAGCAGCCCCCTGTGGCGGGAACTTCTGCCAGATACGCAGTATTTT. It is translated as CASSPLWRELLPDTQYF.

The gene calls are TRBV4-1 and TRBJ2-3, with TRBD2 matching over 7 bases. Per germline, CDR1 MGHRA and CDR2 YSYEKL. The J segment lost 7 bases and the V segment lost 0 bases, leaving 10 bases of the junction unmatched. CDR3 size: 16 residues. CDR3 protein: CASSQEKQRDIYTQYF. The CDR3 DNA sequence: TGCGCCAGCAGCCAAGAGAAGCAGCGGGATATTTATACGCAGTATTTT.

The V and J genes are TRBV5-6 and TRBJ1-5, with TRBD1 as a possible D gene (6 bases). The germline CDR1 and CDR2 sequences are SGHDT and YYEEEE. The CDR3 is 14 residues long. Trimming cost V 0 bases and J 5 bases, with 9 bases left between them. DNA for the CDR3: TGTGCCAGCAGCTTGGAGGGGGGCCATCAGCCCCAGCATTTT. Protein product: CASSLEGGHQPQHF. The variable domain in full, with the rest retrieved from reference TRBV5-6 and TRBJ1-5, is DAGVTQSPTHLIKTRGQQVTLRCSPKSGHDTVSWYQQALGQGPQFIFQYYEEEERQRGNFPDRFSGHQFPNYSSELNVNALLLGDSALYLCASSLEGGHQPQHFGDGTRLSIL.

The DNA of the CDR3 is TGTGCCAGCGGCGATGGTAGCGGGAGCCTAGACTACGAGCAGTACTTC. Protein: CASGDGSGSLDYEQYF. V and J are TRBV9 and TRBJ2-7, with 9 bases fitting TRBD2. The CDR3 is 16 residues long. Germline assignment: CDR1 SGDLS and CDR2 YYNGEE. The V and J ends lost 7 bases and 3 bases, in that order; junction bases with no gene match: 14.

The sample holds one count of this clone. V and J are TRBV19 and TRBJ2-1, with D uncertain. The CDR3 extends over 13 amino acids. The germline V and J ends were trimmed by 1 base and 8 bases, with 9 bases remaining between them. Per the germline V gene, CDR1 is LNHDA and CDR2 is SQIVND (reference sequence). The CDR3 bases are TGTGCCAGTAGTATAGTACCCATGGATGAGCAGTTCTTC. Its translation: CASSIVPMDEQFF.